Listed below are T cell receptor beta chains from one sample, sequenced in a study of cytomegalovirus exposure and HLA in healthy donors. Generated by immunoSEQ multiplex PCR, the TCRdb table keeps only in-frame clones and is missing some. The sample has about 140,000 clones; around three quarters are singletons. Sequenced: PBMCs. The receptor source for this set is a woman aged 40 to 55 in good health and CMV-seropositive. CDR3s include the opening cysteine and the closing phenylalanine or tryptophan. D genes are given only for firm matches.

d_gene	v_gene	j_gene	CDR3aa
TRBD1	TRBV19	TRBJ2-7	CASIGGTGAYEQYF
-	TRBV5-1	TRBJ2-3	CASSRRAVSTDTQYF
TRBD1	TRBV5-1	TRBJ1-1	CASRRDSMNTEAFF
-	TRBV4-1	TRBJ1-5	CASSQEWRDQPQHF
-	TRBV19	TRBJ2-3	CASSTLKVTDTQYF
TRBD2	TRBV7-9	TRBJ2-1	CSSSLSLAGAHNEQFF
-	TRBV2	TRBJ1-2	CASNYGGNYGYTF
-	TRBV6-5	TRBJ1-2	CASSYSAPRGYTF
-	TRBV28	TRBJ1-2	CASSSQGRGYGYTF
-	TRBV23-1	TRBJ2-3	CASSQCRGADTQYF
-	TRBV9	TRBJ2-1	CASSVGAINHEQFF
-	TRBV5-1	TRBJ2-5	CASSLGQGQETQYF
-	TRBV14	TRBJ2-2	CASSQLGEYTGELFF
-	TRBV21-1	TRBJ2-1	CASSKVTSGRDRNEQFF
-	TRBV29-1	TRBJ2-1	CSVAPVAYNEQFF
TRBD2	TRBV19	TRBJ2-6	CASSSSGDSSGANVLTF
TRBD1	TRBV5-1	TRBJ1-2	CASSLQGRVGDGYTF
-	TRBV14	TRBJ2-1	CASSRTRGITYNEQFF
TRBD1	TRBV7-2	TRBJ2-7	CASSSGVGTGGYEQYF
TRBD1	TRBV7-3	TRBJ1-1	CASSPTGGNTEAFF